The source of this TCR beta chain is a study of human versus mouse CDR3 diversity and MHC coevolution. Assay: immunoSEQ multiplex PCR; the TCRdb copy retains only in-frame clones and omits some. The repertoire consists of about 81,000 clones, with just over 90% occurring once and the leading ten covering 1.3%. Germline loops: CDR1 MNHEY, CDR2 SMNVEV (reference sequence). CDR3 length: 16 residues. V dropped 2 bases and J dropped 5 bases, with 15 bases sitting between them. Sequencing used naive CD4+ T cells from blood. Specified subset: CD45RO-negative CD62L-positive naive CD4 T cells. The clonotype comes from a person between 25 and 70 years old in good health. The chain links TRBV27 to TRBJ1-4; D may be TRBD1 (5 bases). The CDR3 DNA reads as TGTGCCAGCAGTTTACCCACCGGGACTGGGAATGAAAAACTGTTTTTT. Residues: CASSLPTGTGNEKLFF.